The next 22 T cell receptor beta chains were all read from a single sample in a study of T cell repertoires in cytomegalovirus infection. TCRdb reanalysed the reads using MiXCR and keeps one entry per CDR3 protein. The data contain roughly 630,000 distinct CDR3 sequences, more than 20% of them singletons. Material: CD8+ T cells from PBMCs. These receptor sequences come from a human donor in good health (CMV status not recorded). Some clones in this sample may be carry-over from other donors' samples.

This clonotype appeared a few times. The CDR3 region is CASSFASGGARETQYF. CDR3 DNA: TGTGCCAGCAGCTTTGCTAGCGGGGGGGCCCGGGAGACCCAGTACTTC. The gene calls are TRBV5-6 and TRBJ2-5; 12 positions match TRBD2. CDR1 SGHDT and CDR2 YYEEEE come from the germline V gene. The CDR3 loop spans 16 amino acids. Trimming cost V 2 bases and J 5 bases; bases outside gene matches: 7.

This clonotype was found a few times. The rearrangement joins TRBV20-1 to TRBJ2-1; TRBD1 agrees at 9 bases. The CDR3 contains 16 residues. V lost 1 base and J lost 3; bases outside the gene matches: 7. Germline V gene sequence: CDR1 DFQATT, CDR2 SNEGSKA (reference sequence). The CDR3, as DNA: TGCAGTGCTAGAGGGGGGGGACAGGGTTTCTACAATGAGCAGTTCTTC. This sequence encodes CSARGGGQGFYNEQFF.

This clonotype has just a few counts. The gene calls are TRBV25-1 and TRBJ2-3; the D is unclear. CDR1 MGHDK and CDR2 SYGVNS come from the germline V gene. This CDR3 contains 13 residues. Trimming cost V 0 bases and J 6 bases, with 7 bases left between them. The CDR3 region has the DNA TGTGCCAGCAGTGAATATTTCGGGGATACGCAGTATTTT. This gives the protein CASSEYFGDTQYF.

V is TRBV7-4 and J is TRBJ2-2, with D perhaps given as TRBD1 or TRBD2 (5 bases each). Between the trimmed V and J ends, which lost 4 bases and 4 bases, there was a span of 16 bases. This CDR3 region has 16 residues. Germline V gene sequence: CDR1 SGHVT, CDR2 SQSDAQ. The CDR3 nucleotides are TGTGCCAGCAGCTACCCCGGGACGGGCGGCACCGGGGAGCTGTTTTTT. This translates into CASSYPGTGGTGELFF.

The chain has TRBV12-3 or TRBV12-4 and TRBJ2-7; 9 bases agree with TRBD1. The CDR3 length is 14 residues. With V trimmed by 9 bases and J by 1 base, 7 bases remained unmatched. The CDR3 region is CARRMGQGSYEQYF. CDR3 coding DNA: TGTGCCAGAAGGATGGGACAGGGATCCTACGAGCAGTACTTC.

V and J are TRBV19 and TRBJ2-7; D gene uncertain. Between the trimmed V and J ends, which lost 3 bases and 4 bases, there was a span of 7 bases. The CDR3 is 12 residues long. From germline, CDR1 is LNHDA and CDR2 SQIVND (reference sequence). CDR3 nucleotides: TGTGCCAGTAGTATGTCTGGTTACGAGCAGTACTTC. This encodes CASSMSGYEQYF.

The chain uses TRBV24-1 and TRBJ2-5, with unresolved D. CDR1 is KGHDR, CDR2 SFDVKD, per germline. The CDR3 extends over 13 amino acids. Trimming stripped 10 bases from V and 5 bases from J, with 16 bases between. CDR3 region: CATSSGPRETQYF. CDR3 in DNA: TGTGCCACTTCGTCCGGCCCTAGGGAGACCCAGTACTTC.

This clonotype has just a few counts. The DNA of the CDR3 is TGTGCCAGTAGTAATGCGCCCTGGTACACAGATACGCAGTATTTT. It yields the protein CASSNAPWYTDTQYF. J is TRBJ2-3 and V is TRBV19; D gene unclear. Trimming removed 4 bases at V and 2 bases at J, with 13 bases between. The CDR3 loop spans 15 amino acids. CDR1 LNHDA and CDR2 SQIVND come from the germline V gene (reference sequence).

This chain uses TRBV20-1 with TRBJ2-7, with D perhaps TRBD1 or TRBD2 (7 bases each). CDR1 DFQATT and CDR2 SNEGSKA come from the germline V gene (reference sequence). Trimming stripped 3 bases from V and 3 bases from J, with 15 bases between. This CDR3 region has 14 residues. Written as DNA, the CDR3 is TGCAGTGCTAGGCAGACAGGGAGGGGCTACGAGCAGTACGTC. It specifies CSARQTGRGYEQYV.

The chain combines TRBV29-1 with TRBJ1-2; D remains unclear. V lost 5 bases and J lost 7, with 17 bases in between. The CDR3 runs 13 residues. Germline values: CDR1 SQVTM, CDR2 ANQGSEA. The CDR3 DNA sequence: TGCAGCGTTCCATCTGGATCGCCGGGTGGCTACACCTTC. Translating it yields CSVPSGSPGGYTF. The full variable domain, completed using reference TRBV29-1 and TRBJ1-2, is SAVISQKPSRDICQRGTSLTIQCQVDSQVTMMFWYRQQPGQSLTLIATANQGSEATYESGFVIDKFPISRPNLTFSTLTVSNMSPEDSSIYLCSVPSGSPGGYTFGSGTRLTVV.

The chain couples TRBV12-3 or TRBV12-4 to TRBJ2-7; unclear D gene. CDR3 length: 11 amino acids. Trimming stripped 7 bases from V and 6 bases from J, with 10 bases between. The DNA of the CDR3 is TGTGCCAGCACTTCGGGCTTCGAGCAGTACTTC. This codes for CASTSGFEQYF.

J is TRBJ2-1 and V is TRBV28; D might be TRBD1 or TRBD2, each matching 5 bases. Trimming stripped 7 bases from V and 10 bases from J, with 14 bases between. The CDR3 totals 12 residues. CDR1 is MDHEN, CDR2 SYDVKM, per germline. The CDR3 coding sequence is TGTGCCAGCAACAAGGGACCTTTCGAGCAGTTCTTC. Protein product: CASNKGPFEQFF.

This clonotype was seen a few times. The rearrangement joins TRBV4-1 to TRBJ2-3; TRBD2 is a possible D gene (5 bases). The CDR3 has 14 amino acids. Germline CDR1 is MGHRA and CDR2 is YSYEKL. V was trimmed by 0 bases and J by 6 bases, leaving 10 bases between them. Here the CDR3 DNA reads TGCGCCAGCAGCCAAGAACGGGGTGGGGATACGCAGTATTTT. Amino acids: CASSQERGGDTQYF.

The rearrangement joins TRBV6-2 or TRBV6-3 to TRBJ1-1; unclear D gene. The CDR3 is made up of 16 amino acids. The germline CDR1 and CDR2 sequences are MNHEY and SVGEGT. The V end lost 5 bases, the J end lost 5 bases, and 21 bases lay between the germline ends. The CDR3 region has the DNA TGTGCCAGCAGTGGTCCCTCTGGCCGGAGAGGGACTGAAGCTTTCTTT. Protein: CASSGPSGRRGTEAFF.

The chain combines TRBV28 with TRBJ1-2; no clear D gene. The ends were cut back, 2 bases at V and 8 bases at J, with 6 bases in the middle. The CDR3 is 11 amino acids. The V gene's germline CDR1 is MDHEN and CDR2 SYDVKM. CDR3 in DNA: TGTGCCAGCAGTTTAGGGATGGGCTACACCTTC. Amino acids: CASSLGMGYTF.

This chain uses TRBV28 with TRBJ1-5; D not resolved. Trimming took 3 bases from V and 5 from J, leaving 11 bases between them. Germline CDR1 MDHEN, CDR2 SYDVKM. This CDR3 comprises 14 residues. The CDR3 DNA follows: TGTGCCAGCAGTTTCACGGGCGATTATCAGCCCCAGCATTTT. Amino acid sequence: CASSFTGDYQPQHF.

V gene TRBV4-1 combines with J gene TRBJ1-4, with 8 nucleotides matching TRBD1. The CDR3 sequence is 16 residues long. Losses at the gene ends were 1 base for V and 8 bases for J; bases not matched to a gene: 9. Per the germline V gene, CDR1 is MGHRA and CDR2 is YSYEKL. The CDR3 DNA reads as TGCGCCAGCAGCCAAGTCTTCGGGACAGGTGAAGAAAAACTGTTTTTT. Its protein is CASSQVFGTGEEKLFF.

J is TRBJ2-7 and V is TRBV13; TRBD1 matches 9 bases. The germline V gene has CDR1 PRHDT and CDR2 FYEKMQ (reference sequence). The CDR3 is 15 residues long. With V trimmed by 5 bases and J by 0 bases, 5 bases remained unmatched. As DNA, the CDR3 is TGTGCCAGCAGCGTTGACAGGGGGAGCTCCTACGAGCAGTACTTC. As protein: CASSVDRGSSYEQYF.

This clonotype was seen a handful of times. The rearrangement links TRBV28 to TRBJ2-1, with D perhaps matching TRBD1 (6 bases). Germline V gene data show CDR1 as MDHEN and CDR2 as SYDVKM. Trimming shortened V by 2 bases and J by 10 bases, and 21 bases separated the two germline ends. The CDR3 runs to 16 residues. Here the CDR3 reads CASSLPPGHGFSEQFF. The CDR3 DNA follows: TGTGCCAGCAGTTTACCGCCGGGACACGGCTTTTCGGAGCAGTTCTTC. Full variable domain (missing parts from reference TRBV28 and TRBJ2-1): DVKVTQSSRYLVKRTGEKVFLECVQDMDHENMFWYRQDPGLGLRLIYFSYDVKMKEKGDIPEGYSVSREKKERFSLILESASTNQTSMYLCASSLPPGHGFSEQFFGPGTRLTVL.

The V and J genes are TRBV7-9 and TRBJ2-7; D possibly matches TRBD1 or TRBD2 (5 bases each). Germline V gene sequence: CDR1 SEHNR, CDR2 FQNEAQ (reference sequence). The CDR3 extends over 12 amino acids. The germline V and J ends were trimmed by 5 bases and 5 bases, with 10 bases remaining between them. DNA of the CDR3: TGTGCCAGCAGCGGGGGTGAGGACGAGCAGTACTTC. This gives the protein CASSGGEDEQYF.

This rearrangement joins TRBV20-1 to TRBJ2-7, with TRBD1 identical over 7 bases. V was pared by 2 bases and J by 2 bases, with 3 bases of the junction left unmatched. CDR3 length equals 13 residues. Per the germline V gene, CDR1 is DFQATT and CDR2 is SNEGSKA (reference sequence). The CDR3 loop is CSARRQGPYEQYF. CDR3 sequence (DNA): TGCAGTGCTAGACGACAGGGTCCCTACGAGCAGTACTTC.

About this clonotype itself: A much larger clone lies a single base off, so this may be a read error. V and J are TRBV6-2 or TRBV6-3 and TRBJ2-5; D unresolved. The CDR3 contains 14 residues. The germline V gene encodes CDR1 MNHEY and CDR2 SVGEGT. CDR3 amino acids: CASSYLPNDETKYF. The CDR3 region has the DNA TGTGCCAGCAGTTACTTGCCTAATGACGAGACCAAGTACTTC.